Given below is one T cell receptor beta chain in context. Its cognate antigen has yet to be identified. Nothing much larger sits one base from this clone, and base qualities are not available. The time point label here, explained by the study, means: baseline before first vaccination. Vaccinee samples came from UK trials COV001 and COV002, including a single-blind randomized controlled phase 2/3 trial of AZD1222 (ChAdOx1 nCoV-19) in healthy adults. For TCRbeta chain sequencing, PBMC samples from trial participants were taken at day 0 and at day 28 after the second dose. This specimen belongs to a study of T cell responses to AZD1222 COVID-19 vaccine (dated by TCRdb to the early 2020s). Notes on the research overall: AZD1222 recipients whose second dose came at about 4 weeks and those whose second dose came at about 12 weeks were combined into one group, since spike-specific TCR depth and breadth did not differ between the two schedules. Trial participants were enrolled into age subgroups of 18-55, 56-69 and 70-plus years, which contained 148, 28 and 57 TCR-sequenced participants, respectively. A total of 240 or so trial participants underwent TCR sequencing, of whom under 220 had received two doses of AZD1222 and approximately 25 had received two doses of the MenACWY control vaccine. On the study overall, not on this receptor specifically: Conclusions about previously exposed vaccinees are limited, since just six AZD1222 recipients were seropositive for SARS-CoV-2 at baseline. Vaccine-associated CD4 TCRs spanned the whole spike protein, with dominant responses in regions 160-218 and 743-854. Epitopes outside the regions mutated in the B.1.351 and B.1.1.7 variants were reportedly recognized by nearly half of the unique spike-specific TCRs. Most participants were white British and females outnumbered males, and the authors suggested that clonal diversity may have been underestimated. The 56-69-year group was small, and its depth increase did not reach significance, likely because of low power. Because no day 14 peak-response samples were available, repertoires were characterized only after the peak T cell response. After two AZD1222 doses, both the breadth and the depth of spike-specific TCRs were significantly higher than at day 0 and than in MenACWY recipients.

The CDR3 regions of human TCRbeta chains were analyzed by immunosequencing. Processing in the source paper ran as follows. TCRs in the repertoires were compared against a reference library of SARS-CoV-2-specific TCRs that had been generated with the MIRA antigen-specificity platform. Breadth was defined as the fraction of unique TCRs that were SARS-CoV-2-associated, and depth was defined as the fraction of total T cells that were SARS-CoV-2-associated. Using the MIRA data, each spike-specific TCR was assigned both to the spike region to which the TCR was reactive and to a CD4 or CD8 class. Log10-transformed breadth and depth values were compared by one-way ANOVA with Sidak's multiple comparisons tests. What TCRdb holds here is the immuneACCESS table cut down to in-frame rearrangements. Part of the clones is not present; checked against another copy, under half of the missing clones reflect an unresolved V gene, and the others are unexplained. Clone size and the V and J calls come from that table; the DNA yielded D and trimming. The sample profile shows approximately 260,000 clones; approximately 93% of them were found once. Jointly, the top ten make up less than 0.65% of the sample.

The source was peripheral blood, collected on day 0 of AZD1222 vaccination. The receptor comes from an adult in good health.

The CDR3 protein is CASRDRGGEKLFF. The DNA sequence follows: TGTGCCAGCAGAGACAGGGGTGGCGAAAAACTGTTTTTT. The sequence is built from TRBV7-8 and TRBJ1-4; TRBD1 matches 8 bases in the middle. CDR1 and CDR2 (SGHVS, FQNEAQ) derive from the germline V gene. Germline trimming amounts to 6 bases on V and 8 bases on J, with 5 as the count of junction bases outside the gene matches. The CDR3 numbers 13 residues from cysteine through phenylalanine. The kept DNA is CDR3 alone, 39 bases in frame from the first base.